The 25 T cell receptor beta chains listed next were all sequenced from one sample in a study of graft-versus-host responses after intestinal transplantation. This table comes from immunoSEQ multiplex PCR, and its TCRdb copy is limited to in-frame clones, with some not included. The sample has 65,000 to 90,000 clones; 85% to 95% are singletons. The antigens of these receptors remain unknown. The source material was unstimulated CD8+ T cells sorted from spleen or lymph node cells, sampled before transplant. The origin of the receptors is a human donor who was the organ donor for an intestinal transplant.

J is TRBJ2-5 and V is TRBV6-5, with a weak D call TRBD2 (5 bases). V was cut by 6 bases and J by 5 bases, with 10 bases left in between. Germline CDR1 and CDR2: MNHEY and SVGAGI. The CDR3 runs 12 residues. The CDR3 sequence is CASSDGEETQYF. CDR3 coding DNA: TGTGCCAGCAGCGACGGGGAGGAGACCCAGTACTTC.

The chain carries TRBV5-4 and TRBJ1-2; D possibly corresponds to TRBD1 (5 bases). V was trimmed by 5 bases and J by 4 bases, leaving 12 bases between them. From germline, CDR1 is SGHNT and CDR2 YYREEE (reference sequence). The CDR3 is 13 amino acids. The CDR3 region is CASSLTETYGYTF. The CDR3 nucleotides are TGTGCCAGCAGTCTGACAGAGACCTATGGCTACACCTTC.

This clone appeared once. The gene calls are TRBV4-1 and TRBJ2-3, with 10 nucleotides matching TRBD2. The V gene's germline CDR1 is MGHRA and CDR2 YSYEKL. There are 16 residues in the CDR3. The V and J ends lost 1 base and 8 bases, in that order; junction bases with no gene match: 9. The CDR3 loop reads CASSQVSSGSGPTQYF. The CDR3 bases are TGCGCCAGCAGCCAAGTCTCTAGCGGGAGTGGCCCTACGCAGTATTTT.

This sequence joins TRBV11-2 and TRBJ1-1, with D possibly TRBD1 on 5 matching bases. Germline loops: CDR1 SGHAT, CDR2 FQNNGV. The CDR3 spans 13 residues. With 11 bases removed from V and 5 bases from J, the gap between germline ends came to 18 bases. The CDR3 DNA sequence: TGTGCCGGGAGGTCGGGGGTGCGGACTGAAGCTTTCTTT. The encoded protein is CAGRSGVRTEAFF.

The chain employs TRBV6-6 and TRBJ1-2, with 7 bases aligning to TRBD1. Germline lookup yields CDR1 MNHNY and CDR2 SVGAGI (reference sequence). The CDR3 spans 12 residues. V was clipped by 7 bases and J by 5 bases; unmatched bases: 4. The CDR3 region is CASNTQGYGYTF. DNA for the CDR3: TGTGCCAGCAATACACAGGGGTATGGCTACACCTTC.

DNA of the CDR3: TGTGCCAGCAGTTACGTCTCCGAGGGAGGATATTCACCCCTCCACTTT. It encodes CASSYVSEGGYSPLHF. The chain uses TRBV6-5 and TRBJ1-6; D gene unclear. Trimming took 2 bases from V and 8 from J, leaving 16 bases between them. The CDR3 length is 16 residues. Germline CDR1 reads MNHEY; CDR2 reads SVGAGI.

The chain joins TRBV7-9 to TRBJ1-5, with D perhaps matching TRBD1 (5 bases). Germline assignment: CDR1 SEHNR and CDR2 FQNEAQ (reference sequence). V was clipped by 4 bases and J by 4 bases, with 8 bases between them. CDR3 length: 13 amino acids. CDR3 loop: CASSSDRNQPQHF. In DNA form, the CDR3 reads TGTGCCAGCAGCTCCGACAGAAATCAGCCCCAGCATTTT.

The chain combines TRBV7-3 with TRBJ2-1; D might be TRBD1 or TRBD2, each matching 5 bases. Germline CDR1 SGHTA, CDR2 FQGTGA. The CDR3 length is 17 residues. V was trimmed by 0 bases and J by 2 bases, leaving 14 bases between them. CDR3 amino acids: CASSLTMGDGPYNEQFF. CDR3 DNA: TGTGCCAGCAGCTTAACGATGGGGGACGGCCCCTACAATGAGCAGTTCTTC.

The CDR3 DNA reads as TGCGCCAGCTACCATAGTCTAGGGCCAAGGACAGGCCCGAACACTGAAGCTTTCTTT. The encoded protein is CASYHSLGPRTGPNTEAFF. The V call is TRBV10-1, the J call TRBJ1-1, with TRBD1 matching 7 bases. Germline assignment: CDR1 WNHNN and CDR2 SYGVQD (reference sequence). V was clipped by 8 bases and J by 1 base; unmatched bases: 22. This CDR3 comprises 19 residues.

The genes are TRBV7-2 and TRBJ1-1; 7 bases fit TRBD1. CDR3 length: 20 residues. Germline V CDR1 and CDR2: SGHTA, FQGNSA. Trimming cost V 0 bases and J 3 bases; bases outside gene matches: 19. DNA for the CDR3: TGTGCCAGCAGCTTAGCGAAGCTGTGGCAGGGGGATTTTGTAGACACTGAAGCTTTCTTT. Its translation: CASSLAKLWQGDFVDTEAFF.

This chain connects TRBV18 to TRBJ2-1, with D uncertain. Trimming stripped 4 bases from V and 5 bases from J, with 18 bases between. Per the germline V gene, CDR1 is KGHSH and CDR2 is LQKENI. CDR3 length: 16 amino acids. CDR3 coding DNA: TGTGCCAGCTCACTAGGACCGGTAGGGTTCAACAATGAGCAGTTCTTC. This translates into CASSLGPVGFNNEQFF.

CDR3: CASSLYTGVTDTEAFF. CDR3 in DNA: TGTGCCAGCAGCTTGTATACAGGGGTGACGGACACTGAAGCTTTCTTT. The chain is built from TRBV5-4 and TRBJ1-1, with 7 bases that match TRBD1. The germline CDR1 and CDR2 sequences are SGHNT and YYREEE (reference sequence). V shed 1 base, J shed 3 bases, and the junction held 9 bases outside the gene matches. The CDR3 is 16 amino acids.

The chain uses TRBV5-6 and TRBJ2-6, with unresolved D. The V gene's germline CDR1 is SGHDT and CDR2 YYEEEE. This CDR3 region has 13 residues. V lost 4 bases to trimming and J lost 4 bases, with 6 bases between them. For the CDR3, the DNA is TGTGCCAGCAGCCAGTCCGGGGCCAACGTCCTGACTTTC. Its translation is CASSQSGANVLTF.

This clone was seen once. The chain is built from TRBV5-4 and TRBJ1-2; the match to TRBD1 covers 8 bases. The germline V gene has CDR1 SGHNT and CDR2 YYREEE (reference sequence). Trimming removed 3 bases from V and 8 bases from J; junction bases left unmatched: 12. The CDR3 loop spans 15 amino acids. The CDR3 is CASSSTGTGEGGYTF. In DNA form, the CDR3 reads TGTGCCAGCAGCTCAACCGGGACAGGAGAAGGGGGCTACACCTTC.

V and J are TRBV7-8 and TRBJ2-7, with 10 bases identical to TRBD2. Germline values: CDR1 SGHVS, CDR2 FQNEAQ. V was pared by 3 bases and J by 3 bases, with 8 bases of the junction left unmatched. The CDR3 consists of 16 residues. The CDR3 DNA reads as TGTGCCAGCAGCTTGGCTAGCGGGAGCGATGACTACGAGCAGTACTTC. Protein sequence: CASSLASGSDDYEQYF.

With regard to this clone: The junction departs from the called germline gene at one end, perhaps through a read error. The rearrangement links TRBV11-1 to TRBJ2-7; 7 bases align to TRBD2. The CDR3 totals 13 residues. The V gene's germline CDR1 is SGHAT and CDR2 FQDESV (reference sequence). In nucleotides, the CDR3 is TGTGCCAGCGGGGGGGTTAGCTCCGACGAGCAGTACTTC. Amino acids: CASGGVSSDEQYF.

The rearrangement links TRBV4-1 to TRBJ1-1; tentative D call: TRBD1 (6 bases). Germline V CDR1 and CDR2: MGHRA, YSYEKL. The CDR3 spans 13 residues. The V end was cut by 2 bases, the J end by 6 bases, with 10 bases between. CDR3 DNA sequence: TGCGCCAGCAGCCAAACAGGGATCGCTGAAGCTTTCTTT. This translates into CASSQTGIAEAFF.

CDR3 coding DNA: TGTGCCGACGCGGACGGCGGGGTTGCCGGGGCCAACGTCCTGACTTTC. Protein: CADADGGVAGANVLTF. V gene TRBV7-2 combines with J gene TRBJ2-6; TRBD2 might be the D (6 bases). Germline CDR1 is SGHTA and CDR2 is FQGNSA. Trimming removed 11 bases from V and 4 bases from J, with 21 bases in between. The CDR3 is 16 amino acids.

V usage is TRBV6-1 and J usage is TRBJ2-2, with a possible D match to TRBD1 (6 bases). Trimming shortened V by 5 bases and J by 6 bases, and 16 bases separated the two germline ends. There are 15 residues in the CDR3. Per germline, CDR1 MNHNS and CDR2 SASEGT. The CDR3 here is CASSRVDRYPGELFF. The DNA for the CDR3 is TGTGCCAGCAGTAGGGTGGACAGATACCCCGGGGAGCTGTTTTTT.

This clone has just one count. Here the CDR3 reads CASSLAGGAGYTF. CDR3 in DNA: TGTGCCAGCAGCTTAGCTGGGGGCGCGGGCTACACCTTC. The chain combines TRBV7-9 with TRBJ1-2; D is perhaps TRBD1 (6 bases). CDR1 and CDR2 from the germline V gene are SEHNR and FQNEAQ (reference sequence). The CDR3 has 13 amino acids. V lost 0 bases, J lost 8 bases, and 10 bases lay in between.

This clone was observed a single time. The rearrangement joins TRBV7-9 to TRBJ2-1; tentative D call: TRBD2 (6 bases). The ends were cut back, 8 bases at V and 0 bases at J, with 14 bases in the middle. The CDR3 runs 15 residues. Per germline, CDR1 SEHNR and CDR2 FQNEAQ (reference sequence). CDR3 region: CASHPTSLSYNEQFF. The CDR3 DNA follows: TGTGCCAGCCACCCTACTAGCCTCTCCTACAATGAGCAGTTCTTC.

In regard to this clone: The same CDR3 can be traced to other DNA sequences in this sample. The CDR3 is CASSVGGGYSYEQYF. Here the CDR3 DNA reads TGTGCCAGCAGCGTGGGCGGGGGGTACTCCTACGAGCAGTACTTC. V and J are TRBV9 and TRBJ2-7, with 8 nucleotides matching TRBD2. The CDR3 runs to 15 residues. Per the germline V gene, CDR1 is SGDLS and CDR2 is YYNGEE. J gave up 0 bases and V 2 bases, and 4 bases lay outside the gene matches.

This clone is a singleton in its sample. This chain connects TRBV2 to TRBJ2-1; D is perhaps TRBD2 (6 bases). V was clipped by 4 bases and J by 2 bases, with 12 bases between them. This CDR3 contains 15 residues. The germline gives CDR1 SNHLY, CDR2 FYNNEI. CDR3 DNA: TGTGCCAGCAGTGGAAGCGGGTATACCTACAATGAGCAGTTCTTC. This codes for CASSGSGYTYNEQFF.

In its sample, this clone was seen once. A junction boundary mismatches the germline segment, possibly from a read error. The V call is TRBV5-4, the J call TRBJ2-2, with TRBD2 matching 11 bases. The CDR3 totals 16 residues. CDR1 is SGHNT and CDR2 is YYREEE in the germline V gene (reference sequence). The CDR3 sequence: CANSTGLADSTGELFF. The CDR3 DNA reads TGTGCCAACAGCACGGGACTAGCGGATTCTACCGGGGAGCTGTTTTTT. Complete variable domain (other parts from reference TRBV5-4 and TRBJ2-2): ETGVTQSPTHLIKTRGQQVTLRCSSQSGHNTVSWYQQALGQGPQFIFQYYREEENGRGNFPPRFSGLQFPNYSSELNVNALELDDSALYLCANSTGLADSTGELFFGEGSRLTVL.

This clone has more than one count but fewer than ten. The J gene is TRBJ1-2, the V gene TRBV15; possibly TRBD1 for D (5 bases). This CDR3 spans 17 amino acids. Germline V gives CDR1 LNHNV, CDR2 YYDKDF (reference sequence). The V and J ends lost 6 bases and 2 bases respectively, with 22 bases between them. CDR3 in amino acids: CATRRGFGEVANYGYTF. The CDR3 DNA sequence: TGTGCCACCAGAAGGGGATTCGGGGAAGTGGCGAACTATGGCTACACCTTC.